This entry describes one TCR beta chain. Original data processing: Researchers report that nucleated cell counts were estimated from reference gene primer amplification. Profiling relied on immunoSEQ multiplex PCR, and the TCRdb table lists in-frame clones only, not all of them. D and trimming come from the DNA, and the V and J calls and clone size come from that table. The data contain 250,000 or so clones, 80% to 85% of them singletons. This specimen comes from a study of blood T cell repertoires in COVID-19. Study background: The study drew acute and convalescent COVID-19 samples from the United States, Italy and Spain.

CDR1 is MGHDK, CDR2 SYGVNS, per germline. There are 14 residues in the CDR3. V was pared by 5 bases and J by 6 bases, with 13 bases between. This sequence was found in a woman between 18 and 29 years old with acute or convalescent COVID-19. The chain is built from TRBV25-1 and TRBJ1-4; a weak D match, TRBD1 (6 bases). Sequencing was done on a sample of peripheral blood. Written as DNA, the CDR3 is TGTGCCAGCAGTCCCCGGGACATAGATGAAAAACTGTTTTTT. This sequence encodes CASSPRDIDEKLFF.